This is a list of T cell receptor beta chains from one sample in a study of cytomegalovirus exposure and HLA in healthy donors. Method: immunoSEQ multiplex PCR; TCRdb's copy keeps in-frame clones and lacks some. The sample carries approximately 140,000 clones, 80% to 90% recorded once. The specimen sequenced was PBMCs. Every receptor here comes from a woman between 40 and 50 years old in good health and CMV-seropositive. CDR3s include the opening cysteine and the closing phenylalanine or tryptophan. Fields, in order: clone size, V gene, D gene, J gene, CDR3 DNA, CDR3 protein. D genes are given only for firm matches. Expanded clones are given a class, and other clones once, few, many or no size at all.

.	TRBV9	.	TRBJ2-5	TGTGCCAGCAGCCCCCCCCTCGAGGAGACCCAGTACTTC	CASSPPLEETQYF
.	TRBV7-2	TRBD2	TRBJ2-7	TGTGCCAGCAGCTTAGCGGCGGGAGGGAGGTACGAGCAGTACTTC	CASSLAAGGRYEQYF
.	TRBV4-1	TRBD1	TRBJ1-5	TGCGCCAGCAGCCACGACAGGGGGAGAGTTCGCAATCAGCCCCAGCATTTT	CASSHDRGRVRNQPQHF
.	TRBV7-6	TRBD1	TRBJ1-4	TGTGCCAGCAGCGAGGGGGCGCGGGGTAATGAAAAACTGTTTTTT	CASSEGARGNEKLFF
.	TRBV5-1	TRBD1	TRBJ1-4	TGCGCCAGCAGCCTGGACAGGGGACGGGCAACTAATGAAAAACTGTTTTTT	CASSLDRGRATNEKLFF
.	TRBV6-6	.	TRBJ1-5	TGTGCCAGCAGTACAGACAGCAATCAGCCCCAGCATTTT	CASSTDSNQPQHF
.	TRBV6-5	TRBD1	TRBJ2-7	TGTGCCAGCAGTTACTTTCCCCCGGGACAGGGCTACGAGCAGTACTTC	CASSYFPPGQGYEQYF
.	TRBV7-8	TRBD2	TRBJ2-1	TGTGCCAGCAGCATTACTAGCGGGATCTACAATGAGCAGTTCTTC	CASSITSGIYNEQFF
.	TRBV7-8	TRBD1	TRBJ2-2	TGTGCCAGCAGCTATGCAGGGGGTGCCACCGGGGAGCTGTTTTTT	CASSYAGGATGELFF
.	TRBV5-1	.	TRBJ2-1	TGCGCCAGCAGCTTAGGGGCGGGGGCCTTGCACAATGAGCAGTTCTTC	CASSLGAGALHNEQFF
once	TRBV18	TRBD2	TRBJ2-7	TGTGCCAGCTCACCTGGGACTAGCGGGAGTGGATACGAGCAGTACTTC	CASSPGTSGSGYEQYF
.	TRBV28	.	TRBJ2-5	TGTGCCAGCAGTTCCCCAAGGGGGGGCCAAGAGACCCAGTACTTC	CASSSPRGGQETQYF
.	TRBV10-3	TRBD1	TRBJ1-1	TGTGCCATCACCTCCAAACAGGGGCCCACTGAAGCTTTCTTT	CAITSKQGPTEAFF
.	TRBV5-1	TRBD1	TRBJ2-3	TGCGCCAGCAGCTTTGGTCTAAGGACAGGGGGCACAGATACGCAGTATTTT	CASSFGLRTGGTDTQYF
.	TRBV6-1	.	TRBJ1-2	TGTGCCAGCAGTGCTACCACTAGGAGTGGCTACACCTTC	CASSATTRSGYTF
.	TRBV5-1	TRBD1	TRBJ1-1	TGCGCCAGCAGCTTAAACGGACAGGAGAACACTGAAGCTTTCTTT	CASSLNGQENTEAFF
.	TRBV7-3	.	TRBJ2-3	TGTGCCAGCAGCTTAGTCGCAGATACGCAGTATTTT	CASSLVADTQYF
.	TRBV29-1	.	TRBJ1-1	TGCAGCGCACAGGGTTTCACTGAAGCTTTCTTT	CSAQGFTEAFF
once	TRBV6-5	.	TRBJ1-1	TGTGCCAGCAGTTACTCGAATGAGGGTGAAGCTTTCTTT	CASSYSNEGEAFF
.	TRBV29-1	TRBD1	TRBJ1-5	TGCAGCGTTTCCGGGACAGAAGGACAGCCCCAGCATTTT	CSVSGTEGQPQHF
.	TRBV4-3	.	TRBJ1-6	TGCGCCAGCAGCCAAGATGGCTTTAATTCACCCCTCCACTTT	CASSQDGFNSPLHF
.	TRBV19	.	TRBJ1-2	TGTGCCAGTAGTCCTACTGACAGGACCTACTATGGCTACACCTTC	CASSPTDRTYYGYTF
.	TRBV5-1	TRBD2	TRBJ2-1	TGCGCCAGCGTGCCTAGCGGGGCCCGTCAGGAGCAGTTCTTC	CASVPSGARQEQFF
.	TRBV27	.	TRBJ2-7	TGTGCCAGCAGCCGTCGTACGCCACAGGGTCCCAACGAGCAGTACTTC	CASSRRTPQGPNEQYF
.	TRBV4-3	.	TRBJ2-5	TGCGCCAGCAGCCAAGAGTTGATAGCCGGAGAGCAGTACTTC	CASSQELIAGEQYF
few	TRBV27	.	TRBJ2-5	TGTGCCAGCAGTTTCCGGGCGGGGAAGACCCAGTACTTC	CASSFRAGKTQYF
.	TRBV28	.	TRBJ2-1	TGTGCCAGCAGTCCCCTTTACGGGATAGATAATGAGCAGTTCTTC	CASSPLYGIDNEQFF
.	TRBV21-1	.	TRBJ2-1	TGTGCCAGCAGCAAAGGGGCTAGCTCCTCATTCCCCTACAATGAGCAGTTCTTC	CASSKGASSSFPYNEQFF
.	TRBV9	.	TRBJ2-1	TGTGCCAGCAGCGTAGGCCAAGTGCAGGGGTTCTACAATGAGCAGTTCTTC	CASSVGQVQGFYNEQFF
few	TRBV6-1	TRBD1	TRBJ1-3	TGTGCCAGCAGCCGACAGGGAGACACCATATATTTT	CASSRQGDTIYF
.	TRBV4-1	TRBD1	TRBJ1-2	TGCGCCAGCAGTCGACAGGGTTCCCGCTATGGCTACACCTTC	CASSRQGSRYGYTF
few	TRBV19	TRBD2	TRBJ2-1	TGTGCCAGTAGTTCCTTAGCGGGTTATCTCTATGAGCAGTTCTTC	CASSSLAGYLYEQFF
.	TRBV5-1	TRBD2	TRBJ2-7	TGCGCCAGCGCAGCGGGGGTGAGCTCCTACGAGCAGTACTTC	CASAAGVSSYEQYF
.	TRBV9	TRBD2	TRBJ2-3	TGTGCCAGCAGCGGAGCGGGAGGGGAGGCAGATACGCAGTATTTT	CASSGAGGEADTQYF
.	TRBV5-4	TRBD1	TRBJ2-7	TGTGCCAGCAGCTTGGCCCGGGGACAGGGGATTGACGAGCAGTACTTC	CASSLARGQGIDEQYF
.	TRBV7-2	TRBD2	TRBJ2-1	TGTGCCAGCAGCTTAACGCTAGCGGGAGGGCGGAATCAGTTCTTC	CASSLTLAGGRNQFF
.	TRBV2	.	TRBJ2-2	TGTGCCAGCAGTGACGGTCTCAAAACCGGGGAGCTGTTTTTT	CASSDGLKTGELFF
.	TRBV6-1	TRBD2	TRBJ2-7	TGTGCCAGCACCCTGAGCGGGGGTACCTACGAGCAGTACTTC	CASTLSGGTYEQYF
.	TRBV29-1	.	TRBJ2-1	TGCAGCGTTGACGAGGGCAGGGGGGTGGATGAGCAGTTCTTC	CSVDEGRGVDEQFF
.	TRBV5-4	TRBD1	TRBJ1-2	TGTGCCAGCAGCCCACAGGGGACGGACTATGGCTACACCTTC	CASSPQGTDYGYTF
once	TRBV14	TRBD1	TRBJ2-2	TGTGCCAGCAGAAGGGGGCTCAACACCGGGGAGCTGTTTTTT	CASRRGLNTGELFF
few	TRBV29-1	TRBD2	TRBJ2-7	TGCAGCGTTCTAGCGGGAGTCTCCTACGAGCAGTACTTC	CSVLAGVSYEQYF
.	TRBV7-2	.	TRBJ2-2	TGTGCCAGCAGCTCCCAGGGTGACGGGGAGCTGTTTTTT	CASSSQGDGELFF
.	TRBV18	TRBD1	TRBJ1-5	TGTGCCAGCTCTCCGGGACAGGTCGAGCCCCAGCATTTT	CASSPGQVEPQHF